The T cell receptor beta chain described here comes from a study of identical twins. Donors uniformly comprised healthy Caucasians. CDR1 is ENHRY and CDR2 is SYGVKD in the germline V gene. After removal of 5 bases from V and 3 bases from J, the junction contained 23 bases not matched to a gene. The CDR3 has 22 amino acids. cDNA molecules carried unique molecular identifiers, and template switching added a universal primer site. TCRdb recomputed calls from the 5' RACE reads with MiXCR, one row per CDR3 protein. Among a few hundred thousand distinct CDR3 sequences listed, about 13% were seen once. These data also formed part of another study, on yellow fever vaccine responses in identical twins. That study adds: Vaccine T cell responses of twins reportedly seemed partly convergent and partly personalized.

This chain joins TRBV10-3 and TRBJ2-1; 12 nucleotides agree with TRBD1. The sequence derives from a woman under 30 in good health. Sequenced sample: memory (CD45RO+) T cells sorted from blood. Here the CDR3 DNA reads TGTGCCATCAGTTCTCCGGGGACAGGGGGCGCATTTGTGGCTACGGTCTACAATGAGCAGTTCTTC. Residues: CAISSPGTGGAFVATVYNEQFF.